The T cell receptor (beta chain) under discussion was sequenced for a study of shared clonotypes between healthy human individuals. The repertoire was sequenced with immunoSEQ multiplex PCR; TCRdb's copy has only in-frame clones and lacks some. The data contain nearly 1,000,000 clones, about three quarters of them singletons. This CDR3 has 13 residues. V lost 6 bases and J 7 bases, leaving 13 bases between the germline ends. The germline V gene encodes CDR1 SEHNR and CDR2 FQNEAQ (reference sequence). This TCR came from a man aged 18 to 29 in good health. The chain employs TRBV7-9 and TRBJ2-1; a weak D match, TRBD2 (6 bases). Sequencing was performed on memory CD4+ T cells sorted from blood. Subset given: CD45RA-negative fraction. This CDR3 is CASRVWLANEQFF. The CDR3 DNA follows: TGTGCCAGCAGAGTTTGGCTAGCGAATGAGCAGTTCTTC.